Sequencing of this T cell receptor (beta chain) was carried out in a study of T cell repertoires in cytomegalovirus infection. Study-level information: It was the public TCR beta signatures that indicated both CMV infection and matching HLA type.

Study conclusions and caveats: Clonotype analysis showed dominance of the ex vivo response by HLA-C-restricted CMV-specific TCR beta clonotypes.

Trimming removed 2 bases from V and 6 bases from J; junction bases left unmatched: 10. The CDR3 loop spans 17 amino acids. CDR1 SGHTA and CDR2 FQGNSA come from the germline V gene. In its sample, this clonotype was seen a few times. The antigen remains undetermined. In TCRdb, the reads were re-called with MiXCR into one record per CDR3 protein. This table has more than 300,000 distinct CDR3 sequences, about 35% appearing once. The chain employs TRBV7-2 and TRBJ2-1, with TRBD2 matching 10 bases. The origin of this receptor is a human donor in good health (CMV status not recorded). Some clones in this sample may be carry-over from other donors' samples. The sample consisted of cultured PBMCs, taken from culture after CMV antigen stimulation. This chain's CDR3 is CASSLIGSGRPTNEQFF. DNA of the CDR3: TGTGCCAGCAGCTTAATTGGTAGCGGGAGGCCCACCAATGAGCAGTTCTTC. The full variable domain, rest sourced from reference TRBV7-2 and TRBJ2-1, is GAGVSQSPSNKVTEKGKDVELRCDPISGHTALYWYRQSLGQGLEFLIYFQGNSAPDKSGLPSDRFSAERTGGSVSTLTIQRTQQEDSAVYLCASSLIGSGRPTNEQFFGPGTRLTVL.